This T cell receptor beta chain was retrieved from a study of cytomegalovirus exposure and HLA in healthy donors. General study findings and limits: Upon later analysis, HLA-associated TCR beta chains proved more clonally expanded than other, equally common chains. For most TCR sequences rarity was the rule, although some public TCRs occurred in many donors.

Points on this clone: Its target is not known.

V lost 5 bases to trimming and J lost 2 bases; unmatched junction nucleotides: 10. CDR1 SNHLY and CDR2 FYNNEI come from the germline V gene. The CDR3 consists of 16 residues. PCR employed 60 Vbeta and 13 Jbeta primers. Sequencing was performed with immunoSEQ multiplex PCR; in TCRdb, only in-frame clones are kept and a portion is missing. The sample contains 100,000 to 120,000 clones, roughly two thirds of which appear only once. The clonotype originates from a man between 18 and 29 years old in good health and CMV-seropositive. Sequencing input: PBMCs. The rearrangement uses TRBV2 and TRBJ2-3; TRBD2 matches 7 bases. The CDR3 region has the DNA TGTGCCAGCAGTCCGACTGCCGGGACTACCACAGATACGCAGTATTTT. This translates into CASSPTAGTTTDTQYF.